This TCR beta chain is drawn from a study of Ad26.COV2.S vaccination and SARS-CoV-2 variants. Study-wide background: Vaccine-arm donor from the placebo-controlled COV1001 Ad26.COV2.S trial. Study findings and constraints: Reported findings describe substantial breadth in spike-specific CD8+ and CD4+ T cell responses following vaccination.

The treatment is: some 19 received Ad26.COV2.S at low or high dose, single or two shots; a few received placebo; per-sample allocation not given. Material that was analyzed had been drawn on day 63 after the first vaccine or placebo injection. A Boston donor was an adult aged 18-55 years. The assay was immunoSEQ multiplex PCR, and TCRdb's table has in-frame clones only and misses some. This sample carries around 350,000 clones, roughly 85% of them seen once, and the ten largest clones take less than 4%. For this clone: Its antigen is undetermined.

This TCR came from a person aged 18 to 59 who received the Ad26.COV2.S COVID-19 vaccine or a placebo. This specimen consisted of peripheral blood, obtained in a trial of Ad26.COV2.S vaccine versus placebo.

For the CDR3, the DNA is TGTGCCAGCAGTAGGTACAGGGGCGACTATGGCTACACCTTC. Protein: CASSRYRGDYGYTF. The chain employs TRBV2 and TRBJ1-2; 7 bases are shared with TRBD1. V lost 5 bases to trimming and J lost 3 bases; unmatched junction nucleotides: 6. The CDR3 consists of 14 residues. Germline assignment: CDR1 SNHLY and CDR2 FYNNEI.